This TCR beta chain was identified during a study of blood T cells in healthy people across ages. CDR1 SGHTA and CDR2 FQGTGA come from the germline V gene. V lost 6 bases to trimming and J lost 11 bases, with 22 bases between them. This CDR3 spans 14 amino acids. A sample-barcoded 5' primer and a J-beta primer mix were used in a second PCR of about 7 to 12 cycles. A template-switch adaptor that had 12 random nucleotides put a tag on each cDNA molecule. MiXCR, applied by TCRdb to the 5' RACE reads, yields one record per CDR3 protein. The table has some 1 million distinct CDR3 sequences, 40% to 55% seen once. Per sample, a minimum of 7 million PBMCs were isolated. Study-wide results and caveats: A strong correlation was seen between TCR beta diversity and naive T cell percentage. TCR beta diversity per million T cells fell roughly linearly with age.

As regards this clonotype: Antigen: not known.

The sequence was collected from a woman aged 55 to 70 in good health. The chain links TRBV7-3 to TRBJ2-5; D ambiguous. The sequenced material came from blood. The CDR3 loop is CASRASAASNEQYF. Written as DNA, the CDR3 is TGTGCCAGCAGAGCTTCGGCCGCTTCCAATGAGCAGTACTTC.